This TCR beta chain was found in a study of cytomegalovirus exposure and HLA in healthy donors. PCR was performed using 60 Vbeta and 13 Jbeta primers. Some clones are missing from TCRdb's copy, which holds only in-frame ones; the method was immunoSEQ multiplex PCR. The sample consists of about 170,000 clones, around 78% of them appearing once. Trimming removed 5 bases from V and 6 bases from J, with 14 bases in between. CDR1 SGDLS and CDR2 YYNGEE come from the germline V gene. The CDR3 loop spans 14 amino acids. V gene TRBV9 combines with J gene TRBJ2-2, with a tentative D call TRBD1 (5 bases). Sequencing was done on a sample of PBMCs. This TCR was recovered from a female donor in good health and CMV-seronegative. CDR3 region: CASRQPGQSGELFF. The CDR3 DNA is TGTGCCAGCAGACAGCCCGGACAATCCGGGGAGCTGTTTTTT. The full variable domain, its missing parts supplied by reference TRBV9 and TRBJ2-2, is DSGVTQTPKHLITATGQRVTLRCSPRSGDLSVYWYQQSLDQGLQFLIQYYNGEERAKGNILERFSAQQFPDLHSELNLSSLELGDSALYFCASRQPGQSGELFFGEGSRLTVL.